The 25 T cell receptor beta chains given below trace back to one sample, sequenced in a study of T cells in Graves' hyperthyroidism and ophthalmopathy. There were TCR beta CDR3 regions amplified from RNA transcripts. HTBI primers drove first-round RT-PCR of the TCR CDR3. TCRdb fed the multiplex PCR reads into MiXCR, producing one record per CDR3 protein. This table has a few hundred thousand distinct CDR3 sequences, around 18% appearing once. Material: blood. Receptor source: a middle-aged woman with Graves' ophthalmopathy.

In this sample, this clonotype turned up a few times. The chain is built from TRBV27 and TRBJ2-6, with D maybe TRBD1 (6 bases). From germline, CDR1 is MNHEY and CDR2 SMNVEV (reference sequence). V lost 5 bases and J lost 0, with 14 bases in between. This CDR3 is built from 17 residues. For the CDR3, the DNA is TGTGCCAGCAGTAGGGCAGGGGCTGTCTCTGGGGCCAACGTCCTGACTTTC. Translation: CASSRAGAVSGANVLTF.

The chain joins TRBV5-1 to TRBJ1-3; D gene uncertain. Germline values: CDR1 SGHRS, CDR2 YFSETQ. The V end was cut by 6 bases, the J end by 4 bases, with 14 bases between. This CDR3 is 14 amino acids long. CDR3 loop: CASKGLSAGNTIYF. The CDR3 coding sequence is TGCGCCAGCAAGGGCCTCAGCGCGGGAAACACCATATATTTT.

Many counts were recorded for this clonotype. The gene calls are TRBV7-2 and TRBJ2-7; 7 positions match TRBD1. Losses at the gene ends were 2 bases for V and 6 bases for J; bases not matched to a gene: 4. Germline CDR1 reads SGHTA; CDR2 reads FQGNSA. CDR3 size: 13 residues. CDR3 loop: CASSLLNRGEQYF. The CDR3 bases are TGTGCCAGCAGCTTACTTAACAGGGGCGAGCAGTACTTC.

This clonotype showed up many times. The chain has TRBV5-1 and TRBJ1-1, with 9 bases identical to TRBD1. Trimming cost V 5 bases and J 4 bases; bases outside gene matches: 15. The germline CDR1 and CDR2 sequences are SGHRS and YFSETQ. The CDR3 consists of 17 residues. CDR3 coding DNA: TGCGCCAGCAGGCCCGGTGAACAGGGGGCATGGGGCACTGAAGCTTTCTTT. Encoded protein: CASRPGEQGAWGTEAFF.

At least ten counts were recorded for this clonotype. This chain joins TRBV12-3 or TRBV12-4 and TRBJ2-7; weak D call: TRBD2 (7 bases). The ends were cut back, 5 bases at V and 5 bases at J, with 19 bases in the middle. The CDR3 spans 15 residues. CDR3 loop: CASSRGTGGRNEQYF. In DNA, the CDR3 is TGTGCCAGCAGTAGGGGGACTGGCGGGAGAAACGAGCAGTACTTC.

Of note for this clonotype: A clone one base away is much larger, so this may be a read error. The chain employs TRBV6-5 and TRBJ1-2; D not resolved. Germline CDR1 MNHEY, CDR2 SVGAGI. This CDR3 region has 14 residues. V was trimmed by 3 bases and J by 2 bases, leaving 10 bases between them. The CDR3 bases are TGTGCCAGCAGTTATCAGGTCAGAAACTATGGCTACACCTTC. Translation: CASSYQVRNYGYTF.

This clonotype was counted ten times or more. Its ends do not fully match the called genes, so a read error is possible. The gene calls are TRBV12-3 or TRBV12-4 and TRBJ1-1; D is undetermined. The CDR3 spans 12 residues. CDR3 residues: CASSLDETEAFF. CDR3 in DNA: TGTGCCAGCAGCTTAGATGAGACTGAAGCTTTCTTT.

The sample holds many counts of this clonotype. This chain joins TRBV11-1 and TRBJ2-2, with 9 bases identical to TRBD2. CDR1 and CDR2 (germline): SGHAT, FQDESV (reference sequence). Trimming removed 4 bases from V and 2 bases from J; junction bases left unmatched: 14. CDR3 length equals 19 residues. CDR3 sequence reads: CASSWYGVSGRDNTGELFF. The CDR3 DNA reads TGTGCCAGCAGCTGGTATGGGGTTAGCGGGAGAGACAACACCGGGGAGCTGTTTTTT.

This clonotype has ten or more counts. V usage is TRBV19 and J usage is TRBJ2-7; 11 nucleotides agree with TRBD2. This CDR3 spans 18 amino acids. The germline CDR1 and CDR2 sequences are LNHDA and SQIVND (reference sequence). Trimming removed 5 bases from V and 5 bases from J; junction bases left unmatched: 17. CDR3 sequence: CASSWTARDSGRVHEQYF. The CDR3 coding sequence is TGTGCCAGTAGTTGGACCGCAAGAGATAGCGGGAGGGTCCACGAGCAGTACTTC.

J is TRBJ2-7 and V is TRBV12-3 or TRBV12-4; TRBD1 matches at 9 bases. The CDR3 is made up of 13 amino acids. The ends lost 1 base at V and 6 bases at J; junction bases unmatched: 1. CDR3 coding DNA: TGTGCCAGCAGTTTAGGACAGGGGGTCGAGCAGTACTTC. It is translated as CASSLGQGVEQYF.

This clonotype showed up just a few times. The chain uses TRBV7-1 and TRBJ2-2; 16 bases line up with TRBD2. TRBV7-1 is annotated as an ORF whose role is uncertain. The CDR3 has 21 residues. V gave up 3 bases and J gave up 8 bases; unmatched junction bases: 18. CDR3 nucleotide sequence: TGTGCCAGCAGCTCTGGGAAACCGGGACTAGCGGGAGGGTCCAGTTGGGGGGAGCTGTTTTTT. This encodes CASSSGKPGLAGGSSWGELFF.

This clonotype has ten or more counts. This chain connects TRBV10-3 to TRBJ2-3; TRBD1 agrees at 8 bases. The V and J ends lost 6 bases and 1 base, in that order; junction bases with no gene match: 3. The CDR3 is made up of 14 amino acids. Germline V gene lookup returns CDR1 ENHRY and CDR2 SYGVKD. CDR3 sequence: CAIRMTGGTDTQYF. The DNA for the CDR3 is TGTGCCATCAGGATGACAGGGGGCACAGATACGCAGTATTTT.

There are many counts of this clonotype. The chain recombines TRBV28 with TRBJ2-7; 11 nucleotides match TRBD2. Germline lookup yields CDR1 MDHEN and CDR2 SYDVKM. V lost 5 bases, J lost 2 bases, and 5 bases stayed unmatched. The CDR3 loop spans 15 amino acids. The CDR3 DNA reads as TGTGCCAGCAGTCTGCGACTAGCGGGACCCTACGAGCAGTACTTC. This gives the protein CASSLRLAGPYEQYF.

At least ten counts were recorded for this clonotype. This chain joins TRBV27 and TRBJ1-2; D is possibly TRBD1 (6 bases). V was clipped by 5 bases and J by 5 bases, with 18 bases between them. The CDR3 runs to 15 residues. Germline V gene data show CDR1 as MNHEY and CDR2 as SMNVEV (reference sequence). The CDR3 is CASSTHPDRSYGYTF. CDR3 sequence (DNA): TGTGCCAGCAGTACGCACCCCGACAGGAGTTATGGCTACACCTTC.

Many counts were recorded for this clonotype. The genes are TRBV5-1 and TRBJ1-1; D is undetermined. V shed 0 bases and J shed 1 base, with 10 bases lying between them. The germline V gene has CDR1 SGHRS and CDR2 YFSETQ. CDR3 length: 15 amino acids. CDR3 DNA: TGCGCCAGCAGCTTGGATGGGATGAAGAACACTGAAGCTTTCTTT. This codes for CASSLDGMKNTEAFF. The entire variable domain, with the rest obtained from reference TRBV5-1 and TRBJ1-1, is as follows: KAGVTQTPRYLIKTRGQQVTLSCSPISGHRSVSWYQQTPGQGLQFLFEYFSETQRNKGNFPGRFSGRQFSNSRSEMNVSTLELGDSALYLCASSLDGMKNTEAFFGQGTRLTVV.

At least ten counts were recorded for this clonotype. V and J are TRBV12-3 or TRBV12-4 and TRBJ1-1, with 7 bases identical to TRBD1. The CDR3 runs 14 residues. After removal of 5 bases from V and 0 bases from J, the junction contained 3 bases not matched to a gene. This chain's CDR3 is CASSHRGLNTEAFF. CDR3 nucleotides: TGTGCCAGCAGTCACAGGGGTCTGAACACTGAAGCTTTCTTT.

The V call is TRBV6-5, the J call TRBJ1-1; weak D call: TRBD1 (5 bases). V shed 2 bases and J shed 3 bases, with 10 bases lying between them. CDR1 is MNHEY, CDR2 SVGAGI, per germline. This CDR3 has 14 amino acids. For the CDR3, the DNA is TGTGCCAGCAGTTACCGTTGGGGCGACACTGAAGCTTTCTTT. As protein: CASSYRWGDTEAFF.

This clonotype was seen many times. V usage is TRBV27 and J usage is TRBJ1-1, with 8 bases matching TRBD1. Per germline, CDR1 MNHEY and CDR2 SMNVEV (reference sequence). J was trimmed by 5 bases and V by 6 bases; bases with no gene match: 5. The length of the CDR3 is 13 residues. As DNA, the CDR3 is TGTGCCAGCAGGTATAACAGGGGGACTGAAGCTTTCTTT. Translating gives CASRYNRGTEAFF.

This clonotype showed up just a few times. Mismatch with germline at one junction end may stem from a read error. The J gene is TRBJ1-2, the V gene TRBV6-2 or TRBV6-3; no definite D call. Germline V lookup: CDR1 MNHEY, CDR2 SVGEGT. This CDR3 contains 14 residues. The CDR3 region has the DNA TGTGCCAGCAGTTCCATGACCATCATGTCTGGCTACATCTTC. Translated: CASSSMTIMSGYIF.

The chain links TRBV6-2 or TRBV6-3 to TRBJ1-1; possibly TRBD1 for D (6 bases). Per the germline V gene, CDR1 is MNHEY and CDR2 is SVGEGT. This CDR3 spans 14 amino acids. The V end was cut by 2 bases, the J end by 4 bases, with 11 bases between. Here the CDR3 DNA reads TGTGCCAGCAGTTACAGGAGGGGGGCCACTGAAGCTTTCTTT. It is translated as CASSYRRGATEAFF.

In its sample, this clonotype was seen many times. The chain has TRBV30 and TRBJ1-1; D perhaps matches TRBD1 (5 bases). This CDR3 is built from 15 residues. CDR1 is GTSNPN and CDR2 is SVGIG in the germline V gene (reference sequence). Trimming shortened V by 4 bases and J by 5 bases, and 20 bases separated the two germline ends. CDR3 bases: TGTGCCTGGACTAAAAGGCCGGGGGGGGGAACTGAAGCTTTCTTT. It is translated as CAWTKRPGGGTEAFF.

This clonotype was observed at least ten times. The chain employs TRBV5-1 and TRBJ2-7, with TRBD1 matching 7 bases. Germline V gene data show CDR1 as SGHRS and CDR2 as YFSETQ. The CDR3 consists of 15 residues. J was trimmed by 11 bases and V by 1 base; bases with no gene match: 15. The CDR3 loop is CASSLSPTSTGPKYF. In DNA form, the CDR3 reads TGCGCCAGCAGCTTGTCTCCGACTTCGACAGGGCCTAAGTACTTC.

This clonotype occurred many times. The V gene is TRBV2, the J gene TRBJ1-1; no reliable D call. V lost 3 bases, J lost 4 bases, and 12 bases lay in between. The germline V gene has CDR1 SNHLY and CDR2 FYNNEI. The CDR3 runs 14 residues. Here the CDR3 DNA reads TGTGCCAGCAGTGATAAGTCGGGATTCACTGAAGCTTTCTTT. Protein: CASSDKSGFTEAFF. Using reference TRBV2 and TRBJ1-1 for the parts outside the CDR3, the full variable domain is EPEVTQTPSHQVTQMGQEVILRCVPISNHLYFYWYRQILGQKVEFLVSFYNNEISEKSEIFDDQFSVERPDGSNFTLKIRSTKLEDSAMYFCASSDKSGFTEAFFGQGTRLTVV.

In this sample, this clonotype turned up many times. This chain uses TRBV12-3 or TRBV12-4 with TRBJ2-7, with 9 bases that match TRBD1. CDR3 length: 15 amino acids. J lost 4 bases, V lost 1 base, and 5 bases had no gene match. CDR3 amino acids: CASSLVGQGSYEQYF. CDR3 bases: TGTGCCAGCAGTTTAGTGGGACAGGGAAGTTACGAGCAGTACTTC.

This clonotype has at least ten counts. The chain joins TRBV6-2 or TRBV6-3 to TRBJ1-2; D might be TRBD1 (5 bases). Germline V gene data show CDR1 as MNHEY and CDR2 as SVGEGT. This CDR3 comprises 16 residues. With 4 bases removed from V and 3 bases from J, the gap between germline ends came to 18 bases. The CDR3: CASSSLGTERYYGYTF. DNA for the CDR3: TGTGCCAGCAGTTCTCTGGGGACCGAAAGATACTATGGCTACACCTTC.